A selection of T cell receptor beta chains follows, all from one sample in a study of response to subunit inactivated influenza vaccine. TCRdb reprocessed the RT-PCR reads with MiXCR, giving one entry per CDR3 protein. The sample has over 650,000 distinct CDR3 sequences; under 20% are singletons. The sequences come from PBMCs from blood, collected more than 4 days after vaccination. The origin of the receptors is a man aged 50 to 60 who received an inactivated influenza vaccine. Both conserved end residues are part of each CDR3. A D gene is named only where the DNA matches it firmly. Clone size, where shown, is once, few, many, or a class for clones that have expanded.

CDR3 length,clone size,D gene,V gene,J gene,CDR3 protein,CDR3 DNA
14,few,.,TRBV20-1,TRBJ2-1,CSARPQSSYNEQFF,TGCAGTGCTAGACCACAGAGCTCCTACAATGAGCAGTTCTTC
15,many,TRBD2,TRBV7-2,TRBJ2-7,CASSLVAGRSYEQYF,TGTGCCAGCAGCTTAGTAGCGGGGCGGAGCTACGAGCAGTACTTC
16,.,.,TRBV3-1,TRBJ2-5,CASSQVGGIVQETQYF,TGTGCCAGCAGCCAAGTTGGGGGGATTGTCCAAGAGACCCAGTACTTC
13,.,.,TRBV27,TRBJ2-7,CASSIAESYEQYF,TGTGCCAGCAGTATCGCGGAATCCTACGAGCAGTACTTC
15,few,TRBD1,TRBV25-1,TRBJ2-1,CASNPGQGTYNEQFF,TGTGCCAGCAATCCGGGACAGGGGACATACAATGAGCAGTTCTTC
16,.,.,TRBV5-8,TRBJ2-1,CASSFGPSSNYNEQFF,TGTGCCAGCAGCTTTGGGCCGAGTAGTAATTACAATGAGCAGTTCTTC
13,few,.,TRBV20-1,TRBJ1-2,CSAEHSLNYGYTF,TGCAGTGCCGAGCATTCGCTTAACTATGGCTACACCTTC
15,few,.,TRBV15,TRBJ2-2,CATSRALGNTGELFF,TGTGCCACCAGCAGAGCGTTAGGGAACACCGGGGAGCTGTTTTTT
13,few,.,TRBV7-9,TRBJ2-7,CASSGRRPYEQYF,TGTGCCAGCAGTGGGAGGCGGCCCTACGAGCAGTACTTC
15,.,.,TRBV28,TRBJ2-1,CASSTSGTNYNEQFF,TGTGCCAGCAGCACATCCGGGACAAATTACAATGAGCAGTTCTTC
15,.,TRBD2,TRBV12-3/TRBV12-4,TRBJ2-3,CASSLTAGGPDTQYF,TGTGCCAGCAGTCTGACAGCGGGAGGGCCGGATACGCAGTATTTT
14,.,TRBD1,TRBV20-1,TRBJ1-2,CSASVRQGNYGYTF,TGCAGTGCTAGCGTACGACAGGGTAACTATGGCTACACCTTC
19,few,.,TRBV11-2,TRBJ2-2,CASSLMDRLYSPNTGELFF,TGTGCCAGCAGCTTAATGGACCGCTTATACTCCCCAAACACCGGGGAGCTGTTTTTT
15,many,.,TRBV5-5,TRBJ2-5,CASSPRHTYQETQYF,TGTGCCAGCAGCCCTCGACACACGTACCAAGAGACCCAGTACTTC
15,few,TRBD1,TRBV12-3/TRBV12-4,TRBJ1-2,CASSFRDRSIAGYTF,TGTGCCAGCAGTTTTAGGGACAGGTCCATCGCCGGCTACACCTTC
16,.,.,TRBV28,TRBJ2-4,CASSPPGAEAKNIQYF,TGTGCCAGCAGTCCCCCAGGGGCAGAAGCCAAAAACATTCAGTACTTC
15,many,.,TRBV4-1,TRBJ1-6,CASSQDSSYNSPLHF,TGCGCCAGCAGCCAAGACAGCTCCTATAATTCACCCCTCCACTTT
12,few,.,TRBV6-2/TRBV6-3,TRBJ2-7,CASRAYSYEQYF,TGTGCCAGCAGGGCCTACTCCTACGAGCAGTACTTC
17,.,TRBD2,TRBV7-2,TRBJ2-7,CASSLTRSGRASYEQYF,TGTGCCAGCAGCTTAACACGTAGCGGGAGGGCTTCCTACGAGCAGTACTTC
15,.,TRBD2,TRBV5-6,TRBJ2-3,CASSLRLAGADTQYF,TGTGCCAGCAGCTTGAGACTAGCGGGGGCAGATACGCAGTATTTT
14,few,.,TRBV20-1,TRBJ2-5,CSARGRRSQETQYF,TGCAGCGCTCGGGGGAGGCGGAGCCAAGAGACCCAGTACTTC
13,.,.,TRBV24-1,TRBJ2-7,CATSDSLDRRKYF,TGTGCCACCAGTGACTCCCTAGACAGGAGGAAGTACTTC
16,.,.,TRBV6-5,TRBJ1-5,CASSYSGGAGNQPQHF,TGTGCCAGCAGTTACTCGGGGGGGGCTGGCAATCAGCCCCAGCATTTT
14,.,TRBD1,TRBV27,TRBJ1-1,CASGRQGRDTEAFF,TGTGCCAGCGGACGACAGGGGCGGGACACTGAAGCTTTCTTT
18,.,.,TRBV28,TRBJ2-1,CASSFPGSSPKFRNEQFF,TGTGCCAGCAGTTTTCCCGGGTCCAGCCCAAAATTCCGCAATGAGCAGTTCTTC
11,many,.,TRBV28,TRBJ1-1,CASSFLTGAFF,TGTGCCAGCAGTTTCTTAACTGGAGCTTTCTTT
14,few,TRBD1,TRBV27,TRBJ1-5,CASSSRQGEWPQHF,TGTGCCAGCAGTTCCAGACAGGGTGAATGGCCCCAGCATTTT
14,few,TRBD2,TRBV12-3/TRBV12-4,TRBJ2-2,CASSFVGRGGELFF,TGTGCCAGCAGTTTCGTCGGGAGGGGCGGGGAGCTGTTTTTT
16,.,TRBD1,TRBV7-9,TRBJ2-1,CASSHPEGQAYNEQFF,TGTGCCAGCAGCCATCCAGAGGGACAGGCCTACAATGAGCAGTTCTTC
14,few,.,TRBV6-5,TRBJ2-2,CASSYSRLWGELFF,TGTGCCAGCAGTTACTCGAGGCTCTGGGGGGAGCTGTTTTTT
15,.,.,TRBV5-5,TRBJ1-6,CASSTGPRNNSPLHF,TGTGCCAGCAGCACGGGACCACGAAATAATTCACCCCTCCACTTT
13,.,.,TRBV20-1,TRBJ2-7,CSARGGVSYEQYF,TGCAGTGCTAGAGGCGGGGTTTCCTACGAGCAGTACTTC
17,.,.,TRBV15,TRBJ2-7,CATSRDFPRDTNLEQYF,TGTGCCACCAGCAGAGATTTCCCCCGGGACACCAACCTGGAGCAGTACTTC
14,few,.,TRBV10-3,TRBJ2-7,CAISDLGQTYEQYF,TGTGCCATCAGTGACCTCGGACAGACCTACGAGCAGTACTTC
14,.,.,TRBV29-1,TRBJ1-1,CSAFHWVGRTEAFF,TGCAGCGCTTTCCACTGGGTAGGAAGGACTGAAGCTTTCTTT
17,.,.,TRBV7-3,TRBJ2-1,CASSSLPGLGSYNEQFF,TGTGCCAGCAGTTCTCTACCGGGACTCGGCTCCTACAATGAGCAGTTCTTC
13,many,.,TRBV29-1,TRBJ2-1,CSVEVFSYNEQFF,TGCAGCGTTGAAGTATTCTCCTACAATGAGCAGTTCTTC
15,.,.,TRBV28,TRBJ2-7,CASSLWGSGGYEQYF,TGTGCCAGCAGTTTATGGGGGTCAGGGGGGTACGAGCAGTACTTC
15,.,TRBD1,TRBV7-2,TRBJ1-4,CASSPQGALGEKLFF,TGTGCCAGCAGCCCACAGGGGGCCTTAGGTGAAAAACTGTTTTTT
16,.,TRBD1,TRBV28,TRBJ2-1,CASSREQGLAYNEQFF,TGTGCCAGCAGTAGAGAACAGGGGTTGGCCTACAATGAGCAGTTCTTC
15,.,TRBD1,TRBV4-1,TRBJ1-2,CASSQATGVNYGYTF,TGCGCCAGCAGCCAGGCTACAGGGGTTAACTATGGCTACACCTTC
17,few,TRBD2,TRBV7-2,TRBJ2-1,CASSPPTSGFYYNEQFF,TGTGCCAGCAGCCCCCCGACTAGCGGGTTTTACTACAATGAGCAGTTCTTC
14,few,.,TRBV27,TRBJ1-1,CASSREGRNTEAFF,TGTGCCAGCAGTAGGGAGGGCCGGAACACTGAAGCTTTCTTT
14,.,.,TRBV7-8,TRBJ2-3,CASSKLRVTDTQYF,TGTGCCAGCAGCAAGCTTAGGGTTACAGATACGCAGTATTTT
16,.,TRBD2,TRBV5-1,TRBJ2-1,CASSLVPSGNGNEQFF,TGCGCCAGCAGCTTGGTCCCTAGCGGGAACGGAAATGAGCAGTTCTTC
15,many,.,TRBV12-3/TRBV12-4,TRBJ2-1,CASSLPISSYNEQFF,TGTGCCAGCAGTTTGCCGATTAGCTCCTACAATGAGCAGTTCTTC
14,few,.,TRBV6-1,TRBJ2-7,CASNKWGLTSEQYF,TGTGCCAGCAACAAATGGGGGCTTACCTCCGAGCAGTACTTC
16,few,TRBD2,TRBV20-1,TRBJ2-3,CSARGLAGKFRDTQYF,TGCAGTGCTAGAGGACTAGCGGGAAAATTTAGAGATACGCAGTATTTT